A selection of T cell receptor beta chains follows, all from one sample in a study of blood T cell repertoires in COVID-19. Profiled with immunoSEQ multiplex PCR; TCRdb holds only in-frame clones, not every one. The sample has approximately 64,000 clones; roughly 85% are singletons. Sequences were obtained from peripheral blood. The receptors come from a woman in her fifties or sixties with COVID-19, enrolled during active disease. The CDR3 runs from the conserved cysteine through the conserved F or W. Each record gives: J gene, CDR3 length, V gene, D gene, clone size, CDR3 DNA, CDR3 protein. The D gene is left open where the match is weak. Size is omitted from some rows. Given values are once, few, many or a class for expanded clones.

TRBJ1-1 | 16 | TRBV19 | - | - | TGTGCCAGTAGTATCGGTGGCAGGCCTATGAACACTGAAGCTTTCTTT | CASSIGGRPMNTEAFF
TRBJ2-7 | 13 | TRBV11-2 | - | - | TGTGCCAGCAGCCCCGGACCTGGGAGGGAGCAGTACTTC | CASSPGPGREQYF
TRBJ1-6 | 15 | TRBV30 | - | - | TGTGCCTGGAGTGAAGGGAGCTCCTATAATTCACCCCTCCACTTT | CAWSEGSSYNSPLHF
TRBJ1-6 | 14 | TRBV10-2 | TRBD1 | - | TGCGCCAGCAATGACAGGGAAAGGGGCTCACCCCTCCACTTT | CASNDRERGSPLHF
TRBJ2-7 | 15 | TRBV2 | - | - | TGTGCCAGCAGTGAAGGAGCGGCAAGCTCCTACGAGCAGTACTTC | CASSEGAASSYEQYF
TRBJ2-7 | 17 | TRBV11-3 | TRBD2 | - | TGTGCCAGCAGCCTTCTGAGACCGGGACTAGGTCCCTACGAGCAGTACTTC | CASSLLRPGLGPYEQYF
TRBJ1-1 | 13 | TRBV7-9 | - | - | TGTGCCAGCAGCTTTTATCTGAACACTGAAGCTTTCTTT | CASSFYLNTEAFF
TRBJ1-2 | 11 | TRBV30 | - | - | TGTGCCTGTGAACAGGGTGGGGGCTACACCTTC | CACEQGGGYTF
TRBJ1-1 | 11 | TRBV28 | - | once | TGTGCCAGCTCGCAGGGGCGTGAAGCTTTCTTT | CASSQGREAFF
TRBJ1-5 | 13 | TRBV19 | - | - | TGTGCCAGTAGTAGGACAGTCGATCAGCCCCAGCATTTT | CASSRTVDQPQHF
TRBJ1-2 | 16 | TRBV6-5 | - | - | TGTGCCAGCAGTTACTCGGGGGGACGCGGAAGGGATGGCTACACCTTC | CASSYSGGRGRDGYTF
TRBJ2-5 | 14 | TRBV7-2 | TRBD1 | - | TGTGCCAGCAGCGCTGGGGACAGGGGTGAGACCCAGTACTTC | CASSAGDRGETQYF
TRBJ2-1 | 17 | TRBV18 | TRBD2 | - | TGTGCCAGCTCACCGGGGACTAGCGGGAGTAGCTACAATGAGCAGTTCTTC | CASSPGTSGSSYNEQFF
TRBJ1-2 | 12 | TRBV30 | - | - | TGTGCCTGGGAAGGGGACACCTATGGCTACACCTTC | CAWEGDTYGYTF
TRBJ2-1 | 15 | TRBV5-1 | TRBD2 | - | TGCGCCAGCAGCTTGGGGCTAGCGGTATACAATGAGCAGTTCTTC | CASSLGLAVYNEQFF
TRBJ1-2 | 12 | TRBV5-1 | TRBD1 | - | TGCGCCAGCAGCCGACAGGGAGATGGCTACACCTTC | CASSRQGDGYTF
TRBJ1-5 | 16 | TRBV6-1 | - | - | TGTGCCAGCAGTGAATTGAATGCAGGGCTCAATCAGCCCCAGCATTTT | CASSELNAGLNQPQHF
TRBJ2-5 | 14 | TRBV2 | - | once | TGTGCCAGCAGTGAGTCGACTTACCAAGAGACCCAGTACTTC | CASSESTYQETQYF
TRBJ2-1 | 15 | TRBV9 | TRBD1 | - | TGTGCCAGCAGCGTAGAAGGACAGGGGAACGGTGAGCAGTTCTTC | CASSVEGQGNGEQFF
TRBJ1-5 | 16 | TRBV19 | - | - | TGTGCCAGTAGTATTGGGGGCGGGTATAGCAATCAGCCCCAGCATTTT | CASSIGGGYSNQPQHF
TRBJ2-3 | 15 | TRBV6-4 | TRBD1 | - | TGTGCCAGCAGTGATGGGACAGGGGGCACAGATACGCAGTATTTT | CASSDGTGGTDTQYF
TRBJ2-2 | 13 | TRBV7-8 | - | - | TGTGCCAGCCTTTTTTCCCTAAGCGGGGAGCTGTTTTTT | CASLFSLSGELFF
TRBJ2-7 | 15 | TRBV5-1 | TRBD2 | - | TGCGCCAGCAGTCCTCCGGGACTAGCGGGTCACGAGCAGTACTTC | CASSPPGLAGHEQYF
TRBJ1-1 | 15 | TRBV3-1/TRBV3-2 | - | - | TGTGCCAGCAGCCAAGGACAACCTGGGAACACTGAAGCTTTCTTT | CASSQGQPGNTEAFF
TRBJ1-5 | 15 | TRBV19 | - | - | TGTGCCAGTAGCAGTTCCAGAACCAACAATCAGCCCCAGCATTTT | CASSSSRTNNQPQHF
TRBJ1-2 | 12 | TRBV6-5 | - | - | TGTGCCAGCAGTTACTCGACAGAAGGCTACACCTTC | CASSYSTEGYTF
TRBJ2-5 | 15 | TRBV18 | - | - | TGTGCCAGCTCACCACGGGCCTCTTGGCAAGAGACCCAGTACTTC | CASSPRASWQETQYF
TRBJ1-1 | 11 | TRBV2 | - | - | TGTGCCAGCACTACCCGGGGGTGGGCTTTCTTT | CASTTRGWAFF
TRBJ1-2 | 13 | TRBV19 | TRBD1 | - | TGTGCCAGTAGTCTACAGGGGGTAGGGGGCTACACCTTC | CASSLQGVGGYTF
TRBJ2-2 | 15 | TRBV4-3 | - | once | TGCGCCAGCAGTCCCGGGCAGGGTTGGACCGGGGAGCTGTTTTTT | CASSPGQGWTGELFF
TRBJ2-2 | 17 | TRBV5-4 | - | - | TGTGCCAGCAGCTTGGGAGGGGGTCAAGGAAACACCGGGGAGCTGTTTTTT | CASSLGGGQGNTGELFF
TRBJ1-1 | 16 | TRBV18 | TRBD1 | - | TGTGCCAGCTCACGAAATTATCAGGGGGCGACCACTGAAGCTTTCTTT | CASSRNYQGATTEAFF
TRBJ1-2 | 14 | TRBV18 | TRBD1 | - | TGTGCCAGCTCACGTCCGGGACAGGGATACGGCTACACCTTC | CASSRPGQGYGYTF
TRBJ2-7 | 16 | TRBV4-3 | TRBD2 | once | TGCGCCAGCAGCTTTTCATTAGCGGGAGCGCCTCTCGAGCAGTACTTC | CASSFSLAGAPLEQYF
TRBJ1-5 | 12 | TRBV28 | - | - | TGTGCCAGCAGTTCGGGGGATCAGCCCCAGCATTTT | CASSSGDQPQHF
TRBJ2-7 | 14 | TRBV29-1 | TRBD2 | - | TGCAGCGTGAAGACTAGCGGGAGGTCGGGCGAGCAGTACTTC | CSVKTSGRSGEQYF
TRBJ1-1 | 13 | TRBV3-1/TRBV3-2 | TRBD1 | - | TGTGCCAGCAGCCCTGGGACAGGGGGTAAGGCTTTCTTT | CASSPGTGGKAFF
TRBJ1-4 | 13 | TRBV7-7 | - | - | TGTGCCAGCAGCCGAGGTTTAGCAGAAAAACTGTTTTTT | CASSRGLAEKLFF
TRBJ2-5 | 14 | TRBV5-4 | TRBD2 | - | TGTGCCAGCAGCTGGGGGGGGGACCAAGAGACCCAGTACTTC | CASSWGGDQETQYF
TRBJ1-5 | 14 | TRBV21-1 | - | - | TGTGCCAGCCTCTCCGGGGGGGACGATCAGCCCCAGCATTTT | CASLSGGDDQPQHF
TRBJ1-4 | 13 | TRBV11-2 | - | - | TGTGCCAGCAGCTTACTGGGGCCCGAAAAACTGTTTTTT | CASSLLGPEKLFF